Described below is a single T cell receptor (beta chain) sequence and its context. TCR beta CDR3 regions were amplified from RNA transcripts. RT-PCR was first run with HTBI primers, then multiplex PCR in a second round. TCRdb called the multiplex PCR reads again in MiXCR, with one record for every CDR3 protein. Counted here are 660,000 or so distinct CDR3 sequences, under 50% occurring once; the ten biggest clones make up around 3%. The entry originates in a study of Graves' ophthalmopathy and Graves' hyperthyroidism. CDR3 length equals 12 residues. The V end lost 0 bases, the J end lost 3 bases, and 6 bases lay between the germline ends. Per the germline V gene, CDR1 is DFQATT and CDR2 is SNEGSKA (reference sequence).

The sequence was collected from an adult man with Graves' ophthalmopathy. The chain has TRBV20-1 and TRBJ2-7; D gene ambiguous. The sample was peripheral blood. The CDR3 nucleotides read TGCAGTGCTAGAGAGAACAGCTACGAGCAGTACTTC. It translates to CSARENSYEQYF.